This record concerns one TCR beta chain sequence. No antigen is known for it. The sample comes from a study of shared clonotypes between healthy human individuals. Whole-study context: The donor group consisted of a couple of women and a few men, aged 18 to 49. Overall study findings and caveats: Represented diversity (both genetic and exposure-history) was limited by the small number of donors.

Subsets obtained from CD4+ cells comprised CD45RA+ naive and CD45RA-negative memory cells. Assay: immunoSEQ multiplex PCR; the TCRdb copy retains only in-frame clones and omits some. In the table there are millions of clones, around 94% of which are singletons. The receptor was isolated from a man between 18 and 29 years old in good health. Specimen: naive CD4+ T cells sorted from blood. The subset: CD45RA+ positively selected.

The CDR3 sequence is CASSQVWLATGDNEQFF. The CDR3 DNA sequence: TGCGCCAGCAGCCAAGTTTGGCTCGCAACCGGAGACAATGAGCAGTTCTTC. This chain joins TRBV4-3 and TRBJ2-1; D is unclear. Germline V gives CDR1 LGHNA, CDR2 YSLEER. CDR3 length equals 17 residues. The ends were cut back, 1 base at V and 5 bases at J, with 18 bases in the middle.